This is a list of T cell receptor beta chains from one sample in a study of blood T cell repertoires in COVID-19. Data came from immunoSEQ multiplex PCR; TCRdb stores just in-frame clones and leaves some out. The table includes about 240,000 clones, roughly four fifths detected once. Sequences were obtained from peripheral blood. These receptors were collected from a man between 25 and 39 years old who had recovered from COVID-19. Each CDR3 is given with its conserved first and last residue. D genes are given only for firm matches. Size tells how often a clone was seen (once, few, many) or the class of an expanded clone, and some rows leave it out.

abundance: .; d_gene: TRBD1; v_gene: TRBV6-1; j_gene: TRBJ1-1; CDR3nt: TGTGCCAGCAGTGAGACTATGGGACAGGGACACACTGAAGCTTTCTTT; CDR3aa: CASSETMGQGHTEAFF
abundance: few; d_gene: TRBD2; v_gene: TRBV6-6; j_gene: TRBJ2-1; CDR3nt: TGTGCCAGCAGTCCCATGGCGCGGGCGGGGGGTTCTTACAATGAGCAGTTCTTC; CDR3aa: CASSPMARAGGSYNEQFF
abundance: .; d_gene: TRBD2; v_gene: TRBV7-9; j_gene: TRBJ2-3; CDR3nt: TGTGCCAGCAGCCCAGGGCGGGGGGAAACAGATACGCAGTATTTT; CDR3aa: CASSPGRGETDTQYF
abundance: .; d_gene: TRBD2; v_gene: TRBV6-6; j_gene: TRBJ2-3; CDR3nt: TGTGCCAGCAGTTGGGGGACTAATGCAGATACGCAGTATTTT; CDR3aa: CASSWGTNADTQYF
abundance: .; d_gene: .; v_gene: TRBV5-8; j_gene: TRBJ2-4; CDR3nt: TGTGCCAGCAGCCTAATTTCAAACATTCAGTACTTC; CDR3aa: CASSLISNIQYF
abundance: once; d_gene: .; v_gene: TRBV5-1; j_gene: TRBJ2-5; CDR3nt: TGCGCCAGCAGCCTGGGACGGACACAAGAGACCCAGTACTTC; CDR3aa: CASSLGRTQETQYF
abundance: few; d_gene: .; v_gene: TRBV29-1; j_gene: TRBJ2-6; CDR3nt: TGCAGCGTTGAAGAACAGTCCCCCTCTGGGGCCAACGTCCTGACTTTC; CDR3aa: CSVEEQSPSGANVLTF
abundance: few; d_gene: .; v_gene: TRBV7-8; j_gene: TRBJ1-3; CDR3nt: TGTGCCAGCAGCTTAGACAGGGCAGGAAACACCATATATTTT; CDR3aa: CASSLDRAGNTIYF
abundance: .; d_gene: TRBD1; v_gene: TRBV18; j_gene: TRBJ2-4; CDR3nt: TGTGCCAGCTCACGGGACAGGGGAAACAAAAACATTCAGTACTTC; CDR3aa: CASSRDRGNKNIQYF
abundance: .; d_gene: TRBD1; v_gene: TRBV2; j_gene: TRBJ2-6; CDR3nt: TGTGCCAGCAGTATACAGGGGCTTAGCGGGGCCAACGTCCTGACTTTC; CDR3aa: CASSIQGLSGANVLTF
abundance: .; d_gene: TRBD2; v_gene: TRBV4-1; j_gene: TRBJ2-2; CDR3nt: TGCGCCAGCAGCCTCAATAGCGGGGGGAACACCGGGGAGCTGTTTTTT; CDR3aa: CASSLNSGGNTGELFF
abundance: .; d_gene: .; v_gene: TRBV25-1; j_gene: TRBJ2-7; CDR3nt: TGTGCCACCGGGGTTCCGGTGGGATCCGAGCAGTACTTC; CDR3aa: CATGVPVGSEQYF
abundance: .; d_gene: .; v_gene: TRBV11-1; j_gene: TRBJ1-1; CDR3nt: TGTGCCAGCAGCTTAGAACCAGGGAGGACTGAAGCTTTCTTT; CDR3aa: CASSLEPGRTEAFF
abundance: .; d_gene: TRBD2; v_gene: TRBV29-1; j_gene: TRBJ2-1; CDR3nt: TGCAGCGTGGACACTAGCGGGGGCGGCAATGAGCAGTTCTTC; CDR3aa: CSVDTSGGGNEQFF
abundance: .; d_gene: .; v_gene: TRBV13; j_gene: TRBJ1-6; CDR3nt: TGTGCCAGCAGCTTGTCGAGCTCCTATAATTCACCCCTCCACTTT; CDR3aa: CASSLSSSYNSPLHF
abundance: .; d_gene: TRBD1; v_gene: TRBV7-2; j_gene: TRBJ1-1; CDR3nt: TGTGCCAGCAGCTTCGAACCGGGACAGGGTACGGCTTTCTTT; CDR3aa: CASSFEPGQGTAFF
abundance: few; d_gene: .; v_gene: TRBV6-4; j_gene: TRBJ2-1; CDR3nt: TGTGCCAGCAGTGACTCGGGGGGGGCAGGAAATGAGCAGTTCTTC; CDR3aa: CASSDSGGAGNEQFF
abundance: .; d_gene: .; v_gene: TRBV13; j_gene: TRBJ1-6; CDR3nt: TGTGCCAGCAGCTTAGAAGGGAGCTCCTATAATTCACCCCTCCACTTT; CDR3aa: CASSLEGSSYNSPLHF
abundance: .; d_gene: TRBD1; v_gene: TRBV23-1; j_gene: TRBJ1-1; CDR3nt: TGCGCCAGCAGCCCCGCGGACAGGGGAGACACTGAAGCTTTCTTT; CDR3aa: CASSPADRGDTEAFF
abundance: .; d_gene: TRBD2; v_gene: TRBV7-6; j_gene: TRBJ2-3; CDR3nt: TGTGCCAGCAGCTCCCTCGGGCGGGGGGCAGATACGCAGTATTTT; CDR3aa: CASSSLGRGADTQYF
abundance: .; d_gene: .; v_gene: TRBV27; j_gene: TRBJ1-2; CDR3nt: TGTGCCAGCACCTTTAGGGGCTATGGCTACACCTTC; CDR3aa: CASTFRGYGYTF
abundance: .; d_gene: TRBD2; v_gene: TRBV4-1; j_gene: TRBJ2-3; CDR3nt: TGCGCCAGCAGCCAATTGGGGGGACTAGCTAACTCAGATACGCAGTATTTT; CDR3aa: CASSQLGGLANSDTQYF
abundance: .; d_gene: .; v_gene: TRBV7-9; j_gene: TRBJ1-1; CDR3nt: TGTGCCAGCAGCTTACTATCGGTAGCTGAAGCTTTCTTT; CDR3aa: CASSLLSVAEAFF
abundance: once; d_gene: TRBD1; v_gene: TRBV5-1; j_gene: TRBJ1-6; CDR3nt: TGCGCCAGCAGCTTGGACCGGGACAGCGGAAAAAATTCACCCCTCCACTTT; CDR3aa: CASSLDRDSGKNSPLHF
abundance: .; d_gene: .; v_gene: TRBV3-1/TRBV3-2; j_gene: TRBJ1-5; CDR3nt: TGTGCCAGCAGCCAAGACAGTTATAGCAATCAGCCCCAGCATTTT; CDR3aa: CASSQDSYSNQPQHF
abundance: .; d_gene: .; v_gene: TRBV10-3; j_gene: TRBJ2-5; CDR3nt: TGTGCCATCAGGAGACAGGGAGGAGAGACCCAGTACTTC; CDR3aa: CAIRRQGGETQYF
abundance: few; d_gene: TRBD2; v_gene: TRBV4-2; j_gene: TRBJ2-2; CDR3nt: TGTGCCAGCAGCCCCCTAGCGGGGGGGCTTTCCGGGGAGCTGTTTTTT; CDR3aa: CASSPLAGGLSGELFF
abundance: .; d_gene: .; v_gene: TRBV2; j_gene: TRBJ1-1; CDR3nt: TGTGCCAGCGCGGGCACCCTGGGAACTGAAGCTTTCTTT; CDR3aa: CASAGTLGTEAFF
abundance: .; d_gene: TRBD1; v_gene: TRBV19; j_gene: TRBJ2-1; CDR3nt: TGTGCCAGTAGTATAGCGAGGGGGCGATCCTACAATGAGCAGTTCTTC; CDR3aa: CASSIARGRSYNEQFF
abundance: .; d_gene: .; v_gene: TRBV29-1; j_gene: TRBJ1-1; CDR3nt: TGCAGCGTTGCGGCAGGGAACACTGAAGCTTTCTTT; CDR3aa: CSVAAGNTEAFF